This is a list of T cell receptor beta chains from one sample in a study of esophageal squamous cell carcinoma under preoperative chemotherapy. Via MiXCR, TCRdb re-called the PCR reads, giving one row per CDR3 protein. The repertoire consists of about 30,000 distinct CDR3 sequences, with roughly half occurring once and the leading ten covering more than 10%. Sampling was done from a patient given preoperative chemotherapy. These receptors all come from a human donor with esophageal squamous cell carcinoma. The donor label of this sample is uncertain. Both conserved end residues are part of each CDR3. The D gene is left open where the match is weak. Clone size is stated in some rows and not others, as once, few, many or a class when expanded.

cdr3_aa: CASSSRSQGRTGAQYF
cdr3_nt: TGTGCCAGCAGCTCACGTTCCCAGGGGCGCACCGGTGCGCAGTATTTT
clone_size: NA
d_call: NA
j_call: TRBJ2-3
v_call: TRBV12-3/TRBV12-4

cdr3_aa: CASSLGTLKETQYF
cdr3_nt: TGTGCCAGCAGCTTAGGCACCTTAAAAGAGACCCAGTACTTC
clone_size: NA
d_call: NA
j_call: TRBJ2-5
v_call: TRBV7-8

cdr3_aa: CASSLGLAGVSGANVLTF
cdr3_nt: TGTGCCAGCAGCTTGGGACTAGCGGGGGTCTCTGGGGCCAACGTCCTGACTTTC
clone_size: few
d_call: TRBD2
j_call: TRBJ2-6
v_call: TRBV7-2

cdr3_aa: CASSTTGTGSTDTQYF
cdr3_nt: TGTGCCAGCAGCACAACGGGGACGGGTAGCACAGATACGCAGTATTTT
clone_size: NA
d_call: NA
j_call: TRBJ2-3
v_call: TRBV12-3/TRBV12-4

cdr3_aa: CASVPLQTYNEQFF
cdr3_nt: TGTGCTAGTGTCCCACTACAGACCTACAATGAGCAGTTCTTC
clone_size: many
d_call: NA
j_call: TRBJ2-1
v_call: TRBV12-5

cdr3_aa: CASTTSGTNTGELFF
cdr3_nt: TGTGCCAGCACCACTAGCGGAACGAACACCGGGGAGCTGTTTTTT
clone_size: medium-sized
d_call: TRBD2
j_call: TRBJ2-2
v_call: TRBV7-2

cdr3_aa: CASGGMAGGGQDTQYF
cdr3_nt: TGTGCCAGCGGGGGGATGGCGGGGGGGGGCCAAGATACCCAGTATTTC
clone_size: NA
d_call: TRBD2
j_call: TRBJ2-3
v_call: TRBV7-6

cdr3_aa: CASSSETGVYQPQHF
cdr3_nt: TGTGCCAGCAGCAGTGAGACAGGGGTTTATCAGCCCCAGCATTTT
clone_size: many
d_call: TRBD1
j_call: TRBJ1-5
v_call: TRBV7-8

cdr3_aa: CASSGGAGQFF
cdr3_nt: TGTGCCAGCAGCGGGGGGGCTGGGCAGTTCTTC
clone_size: many
d_call: NA
j_call: TRBJ2-1
v_call: TRBV7-2

cdr3_aa: CASSKGQQETQYF
cdr3_nt: TGTGCCAGTAGTAAGGGACAGCAAGAGACCCAGTACTTC
clone_size: few
d_call: TRBD1
j_call: TRBJ2-5
v_call: TRBV19

cdr3_aa: CASSELGTSGEQFF
cdr3_nt: TGTGCCAGCAGTGAATTGGGAACTTCAGGCGAGCAGTTCTTC
clone_size: many
d_call: NA
j_call: TRBJ2-1
v_call: TRBV25-1

cdr3_aa: CASSIKGQPSTGELFF
cdr3_nt: TGTGCCAGCAGCATTAAGGGCCAACCCTCGACCGGGGAGCTGTTTTTT
clone_size: NA
d_call: NA
j_call: TRBJ2-2
v_call: TRBV7-2

cdr3_aa: CASSPTGRGWQETQYF
cdr3_nt: TGTGCCAGCAGTCCGACCGGGAGAGGGTGGCAAGAGACCCAGTACTTC
clone_size: many
d_call: NA
j_call: TRBJ2-5
v_call: TRBV27

cdr3_aa: CASSTQTGPPGTQYF
cdr3_nt: TGTGCCAGCAGCACCCAAACCGGACCTCCGGGGACCCAGTACTTC
clone_size: medium-sized
d_call: NA
j_call: TRBJ2-5
v_call: TRBV7-2

cdr3_aa: CASSSTGNQETQYF
cdr3_nt: TGTGCCAGCAGTTCCACAGGGAACCAAGAGACCCAGTACTTC
clone_size: many
d_call: NA
j_call: TRBJ2-5
v_call: TRBV7-8

cdr3_aa: CASSLRDGYEQYF
cdr3_nt: TGTGCCAGCAGCTTAAGGGACGGCTACGAGCAGTACTTC
clone_size: many
d_call: NA
j_call: TRBJ2-7
v_call: TRBV7-2

cdr3_aa: CASSWTAGGNSPLHF
cdr3_nt: TGTGCCAGCAGTTGGACCGCCGGGGGGAATTCACCCCTCCACTTT
clone_size: NA
d_call: NA
j_call: TRBJ1-6
v_call: TRBV27

cdr3_aa: CASSGGLTDEKLFF
cdr3_nt: TGTGCCAGCAGTGGGGGTTTGACAGATGAAAAACTGTTTTTT
clone_size: many
d_call: NA
j_call: TRBJ1-4
v_call: TRBV25-1